Below, one T cell receptor beta chain is given with its context. Its antigen is unknown. No base-level quality is on record; no much larger clone is a single base apart. Relative to germline, V is 4 bases shorter and J is 9 bases shorter, with 18 bases between their ends. Measured from the cysteine to the phenylalanine, the CDR3 is 14 residues long. The kept DNA is CDR3 alone, 42 bases in frame from the first base. Sequences LNHDA (CDR1) and SQIVND (CDR2) are obtained from the germline V gene (reference sequence). The goal of deep resolution MiSeq sequencing was a depth between 1 in 1 million and 1 in 200,000 T cells, and coverage averaged 10x per clonotype. The immunoSEQ hsTCRB Kit was used to generate the TCR beta libraries. In the paper's pipeline: The data were analyzed with ImmunoSEQ Analyzer and ImmunoSEQ Data Assistant, and V, D and J gene assignments followed IMGT definitions. Clonality was computed as one minus normalized Shannon entropy of productive rearrangement frequencies, ranging from 0 to 1. Public clonotype analysis was restricted to overrepresented clonotypes comprising at least 0.05% of each patient's repertoire. Fewer than 15 repertoires from age-matched healthy donors, obtained from immuneACCESS, served as clonality controls. TCRdb holds this immuneACCESS table with in-frame rearrangements only. Some clones are missing; in checked studies, unresolved V genes explain under half, and the rest has no known cause. The V and J calls and the clone size are those of that table, but D and trimming were determined from the DNA. This sample lists about 330,000 clones; roughly 71% were detected once. The leading ten clones occupy about 5.9% of the sample.

These data are taken from a study of cytotoxic CD8 clonotypes in ibrutinib-treated CLL (dated by TCRdb to the early 2020s). Looking at the study overall: The cohort was composed of under 12 relapsed/refractory and roughly 15 treatment-naive patients; IGHV unmutated status was identified in approximately 18 patients. Partial responses were observed in roughly 24 patients and complete responses in 2; after a median follow-up of roughly 72 months, remission was maintained in around 14 patients and progression was observed in approximately 12. Every sample from remission and from progressive disease was obtained while the patients were still on ibrutinib. On average, each sample yielded 270,000 or so productive templates and 94,082 productive rearrangements. Cryopreserved peripheral blood mononuclear cells were collected at three points: before therapy, at response, and at either sustained remission or disease progression. Samples at response were collected after a median of 12 months of treatment, with a range of roughly 6 to 40 months. Longitudinal samples were available for about 30% of the roughly 90 trial participants. The paper as a whole reports these results and caveats: Public clonotypes were rare and either shrank or stayed stable during treatment, and the rise in clonality at ibrutinib response reflected expansion of private clonotypes. At ibrutinib response clonality went up, during sustained remission it held steady, and at progression it dropped back toward baseline. Sampling times were not matched between sustained-remission and progressing patients, and lymph node repertoires were not studied. Baseline clonality was found to be higher than that of age-matched healthy donors and was strongly correlated with circulating CD8+ T-cell counts.

For TCR beta library preparation, 1.5 to 2.5 micrograms of genomic DNA was extracted from cryopreserved PBMCs. High-throughput TCR beta sequencing was performed on longitudinal blood samples from CLL patients receiving ibrutinib monotherapy. The patients took part in an open-label, single-center phase 2 trial of ibrutinib monotherapy. Recombination joined TRBV19 with TRBJ1-1; the D gene is unclear. The source is a human donor with chronic lymphocytic leukemia. Sequences were derived from PBMCs, sampled after 36 months of ibrutinib treatment. The CDR3: CASSTSLGTTKAFF. The bases read TGTGCCAGTAGTACATCCCTGGGAACCACCAAAGCTTTCTTT.